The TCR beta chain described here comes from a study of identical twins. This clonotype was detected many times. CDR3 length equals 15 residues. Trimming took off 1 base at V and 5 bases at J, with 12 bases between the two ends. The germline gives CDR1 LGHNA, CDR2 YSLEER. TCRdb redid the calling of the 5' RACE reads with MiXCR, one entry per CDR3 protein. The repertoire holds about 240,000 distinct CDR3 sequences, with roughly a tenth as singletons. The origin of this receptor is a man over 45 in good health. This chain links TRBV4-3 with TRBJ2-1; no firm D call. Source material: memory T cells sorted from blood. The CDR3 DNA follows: TGCGCCAGCAGCCAAGCATCCGGGTTTAACAATGAGCAGTTCTTC. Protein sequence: CASSQASGFNNEQFF.